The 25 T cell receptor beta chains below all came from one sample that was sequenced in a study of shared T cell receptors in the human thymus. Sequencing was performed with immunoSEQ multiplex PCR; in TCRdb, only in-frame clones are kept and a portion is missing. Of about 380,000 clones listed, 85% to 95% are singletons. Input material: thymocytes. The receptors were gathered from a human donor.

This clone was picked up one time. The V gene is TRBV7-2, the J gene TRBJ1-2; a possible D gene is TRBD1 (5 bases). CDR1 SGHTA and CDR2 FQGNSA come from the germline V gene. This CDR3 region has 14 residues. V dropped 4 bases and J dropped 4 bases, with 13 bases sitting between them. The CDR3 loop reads CASSYPSTAYGYTF. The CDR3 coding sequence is TGTGCCAGCAGCTATCCCTCGACAGCCTATGGCTACACCTTC. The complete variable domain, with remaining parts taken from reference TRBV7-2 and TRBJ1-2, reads GAGVSQSPSNKVTEKGKDVELRCDPISGHTALYWYRQSLGQGLEFLIYFQGNSAPDKSGLPSDRFSAERTGGSVSTLTIQRTQQEDSAVYLCASSYPSTAYGYTFGSGTRLTVV.

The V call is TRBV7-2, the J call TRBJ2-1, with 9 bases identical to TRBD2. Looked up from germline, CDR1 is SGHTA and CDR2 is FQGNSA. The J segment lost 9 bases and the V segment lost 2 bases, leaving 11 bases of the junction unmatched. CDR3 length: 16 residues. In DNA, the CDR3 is TGTGCCAGCAGCTTACCCCCGCTAGCGGGATATTTTGAGCAGTTCTTC. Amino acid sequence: CASSLPPLAGYFEQFF.

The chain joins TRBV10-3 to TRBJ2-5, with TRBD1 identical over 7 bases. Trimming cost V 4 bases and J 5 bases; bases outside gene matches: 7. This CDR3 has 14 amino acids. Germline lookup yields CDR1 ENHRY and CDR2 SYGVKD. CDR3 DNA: TGTGCCATCAGTGTGCGAAGGGGGCAGGAGACCCAGTACTTC. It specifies CAISVRRGQETQYF.

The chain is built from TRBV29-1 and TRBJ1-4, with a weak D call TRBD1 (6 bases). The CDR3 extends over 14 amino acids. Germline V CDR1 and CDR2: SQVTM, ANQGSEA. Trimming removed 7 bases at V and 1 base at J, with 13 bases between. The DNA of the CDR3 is TGCAGCGAGAACGTCAGGGGAACTAATGAAAAACTGTTTTTT. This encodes CSENVRGTNEKLFF.

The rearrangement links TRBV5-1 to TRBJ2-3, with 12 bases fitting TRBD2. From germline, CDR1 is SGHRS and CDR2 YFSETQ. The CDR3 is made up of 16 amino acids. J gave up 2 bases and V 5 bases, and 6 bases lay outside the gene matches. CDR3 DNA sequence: TGCGCCAGCAGTACGGGACTAGCGGGTAACACAGATACGCAGTATTTT. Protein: CASSTGLAGNTDTQYF.

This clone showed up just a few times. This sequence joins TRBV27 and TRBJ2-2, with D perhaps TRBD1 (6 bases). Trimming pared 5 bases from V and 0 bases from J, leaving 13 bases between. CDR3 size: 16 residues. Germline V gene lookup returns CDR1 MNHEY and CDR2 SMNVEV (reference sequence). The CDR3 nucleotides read TGTGCCAGCAGTCCCCTGACAGGCGCGAACACCGGGGAGCTGTTTTTT. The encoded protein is CASSPLTGANTGELFF.

CDR3 protein: CASSLPPGRSNEKLFF. The DNA for the CDR3 is TGTGCCAGCAGCTTACCTCCGGGACGGTCCAATGAAAAACTGTTTTTT. V is TRBV5-8 and J is TRBJ1-4, with D tentatively TRBD1 (5 bases). With 2 bases removed from V and 5 bases from J, the gap between germline ends came to 16 bases. The CDR3 covers 16 residues. Germline CDR1 is SGHTS and CDR2 is YDEGEE.

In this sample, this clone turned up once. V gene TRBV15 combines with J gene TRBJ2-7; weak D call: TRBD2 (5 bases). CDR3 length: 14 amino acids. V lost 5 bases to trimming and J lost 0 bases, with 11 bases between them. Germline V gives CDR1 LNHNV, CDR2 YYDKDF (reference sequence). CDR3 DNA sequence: TGTGCCACCAGCTGGACTCTGAGCTCCTACGAGCAGTACTTC. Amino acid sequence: CATSWTLSSYEQYF.

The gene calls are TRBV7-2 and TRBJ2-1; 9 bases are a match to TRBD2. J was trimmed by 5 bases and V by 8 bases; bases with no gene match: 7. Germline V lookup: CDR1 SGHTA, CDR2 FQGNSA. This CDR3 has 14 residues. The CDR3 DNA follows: TGTGCCAGCGGAGGCGGGAGGGTTAACAATGAGCAGTTCTTC. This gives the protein CASGGGRVNNEQFF.

The CDR3 DNA reads as TGTGCCAGCAGCTTTCTGACTAGCGATGGCTACAATGAGCAGTTCTTC. Its protein product is CASSFLTSDGYNEQFF. The chain joins TRBV7-4 to TRBJ2-1; 8 bases are shared with TRBD2. This CDR3 has 16 residues. The germline CDR1 and CDR2 sequences are SGHVT and SQSDAQ. The trim removed 3 bases at V and 3 bases at J, leaving 7 bases unmatched. Combining the CDR3 with reference TRBV7-4 and TRBJ2-1 gives the whole variable domain GAGVSQSPRYKVAKRGRDVALRCDSISGHVTLYWYRQTLGQGSEVLTYSQSDAQRDKSGRPSGRFSAERPERSVSTLKIQRTEQGDSAVYLCASSFLTSDGYNEQFFGPGTRLTVL.

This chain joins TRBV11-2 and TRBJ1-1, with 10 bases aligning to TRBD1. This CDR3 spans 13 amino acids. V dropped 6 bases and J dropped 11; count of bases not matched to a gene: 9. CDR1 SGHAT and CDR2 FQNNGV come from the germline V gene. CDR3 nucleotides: TGTGCCAGCAGGCAAGGGACAGGGGTTCGGGCTTTCTTT. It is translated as CASRQGTGVRAFF.

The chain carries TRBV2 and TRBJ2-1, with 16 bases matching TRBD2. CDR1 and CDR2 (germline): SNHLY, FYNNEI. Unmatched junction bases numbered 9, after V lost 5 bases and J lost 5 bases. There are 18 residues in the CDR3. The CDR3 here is CASSKTGTSGRANNEQFF. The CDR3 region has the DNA TGTGCCAGCAGTAAGACCGGGACTAGCGGGAGGGCCAACAATGAGCAGTTCTTC.

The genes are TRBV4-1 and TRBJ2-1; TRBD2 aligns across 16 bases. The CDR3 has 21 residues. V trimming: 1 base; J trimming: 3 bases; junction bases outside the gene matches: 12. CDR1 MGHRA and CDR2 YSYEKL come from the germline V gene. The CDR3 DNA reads TGCGCCAGCAGCCAAGTGGGCTGGGGGACTAGCGGGAGGGTGGACTACAATGAGCAGTTCTTC. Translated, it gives CASSQVGWGTSGRVDYNEQFF.

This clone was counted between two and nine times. CDR3: CASSSTLGTVKNYGYTF. DNA of the CDR3: TGCGCCAGCAGTTCGACGTTAGGGACAGTGAAAAACTATGGCTACACCTTC. The J gene is TRBJ1-2, the V gene TRBV10-1, with 7 nucleotides matching TRBD1. The CDR3 totals 17 residues. In germline, CDR1 is WNHNN, CDR2 SYGVQD (reference sequence). The ends lost 5 bases at V and 2 bases at J; junction bases unmatched: 14.

This CDR3 is CASSVRGRNEKLFF. Here the CDR3 DNA reads TGTGCCAGCAGCGTCAGGGGGAGGAATGAAAAACTGTTTTTT. This rearrangement joins TRBV5-6 to TRBJ1-4; 7 bases map to TRBD1. CDR1 SGHDT and CDR2 YYEEEE come from the germline V gene. The CDR3 has 14 residues. Trimming took 4 bases from V and 5 from J; bases not matched to a gene: 5.

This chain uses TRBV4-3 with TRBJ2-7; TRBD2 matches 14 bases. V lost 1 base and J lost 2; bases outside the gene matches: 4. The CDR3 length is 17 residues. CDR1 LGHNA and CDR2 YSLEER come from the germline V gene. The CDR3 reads CASSQATSGRATYEQYF. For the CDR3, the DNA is TGCGCCAGCAGCCAAGCGACTAGCGGGAGGGCCACCTACGAGCAGTACTTC.

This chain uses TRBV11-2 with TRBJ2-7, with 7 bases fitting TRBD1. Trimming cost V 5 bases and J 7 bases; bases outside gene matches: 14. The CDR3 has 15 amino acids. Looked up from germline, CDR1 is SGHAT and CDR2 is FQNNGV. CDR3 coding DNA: TGTGCCAGCAGCCTGAAGGGTCAGGGGGATCGAGAGCAGTACTTC. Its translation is CASSLKGQGDREQYF.

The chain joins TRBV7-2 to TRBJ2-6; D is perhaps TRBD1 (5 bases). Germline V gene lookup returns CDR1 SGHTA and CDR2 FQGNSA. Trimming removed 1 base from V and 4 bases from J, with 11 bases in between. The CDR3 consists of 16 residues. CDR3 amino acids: CASSLGGASGANVLTF. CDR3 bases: TGTGCCAGCAGCTTAGGGGGCGCTTCCGGGGCCAACGTCCTGACTTTC.

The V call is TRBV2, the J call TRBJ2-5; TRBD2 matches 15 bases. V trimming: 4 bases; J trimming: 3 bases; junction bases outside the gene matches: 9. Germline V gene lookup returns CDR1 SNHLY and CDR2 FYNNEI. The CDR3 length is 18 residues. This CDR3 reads CASSAGLAGGPWEETQYF. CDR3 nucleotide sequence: TGTGCCAGCAGTGCCGGACTAGCGGGAGGGCCCTGGGAAGAGACCCAGTACTTC.

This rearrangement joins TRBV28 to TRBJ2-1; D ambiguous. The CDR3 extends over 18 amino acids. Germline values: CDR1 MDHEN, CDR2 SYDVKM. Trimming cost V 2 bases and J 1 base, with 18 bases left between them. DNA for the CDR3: TGTGCCAGCAGTTTAGTTCTGGCGGCGCAGACTTCCTACAATGAGCAGTTCTTC. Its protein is CASSLVLAAQTSYNEQFF. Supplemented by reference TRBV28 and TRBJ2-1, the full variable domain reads DVKVTQSSRYLVKRTGEKVFLECVQDMDHENMFWYRQDPGLGLRLIYFSYDVKMKEKGDIPEGYSVSREKKERFSLILESASTNQTSMYLCASSLVLAAQTSYNEQFFGPGTRLTVL.

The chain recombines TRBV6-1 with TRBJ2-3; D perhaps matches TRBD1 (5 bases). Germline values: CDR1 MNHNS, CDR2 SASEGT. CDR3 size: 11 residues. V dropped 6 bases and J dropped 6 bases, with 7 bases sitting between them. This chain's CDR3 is CASRGQDTQYF. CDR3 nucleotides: TGTGCCAGCAGGGGGCAGGATACGCAGTATTTT.

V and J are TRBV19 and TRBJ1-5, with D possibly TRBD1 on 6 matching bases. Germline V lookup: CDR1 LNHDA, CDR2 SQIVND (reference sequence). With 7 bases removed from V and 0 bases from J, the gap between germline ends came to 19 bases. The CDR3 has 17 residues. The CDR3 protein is CASTPLRDTSSNQPQHF. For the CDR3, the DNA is TGTGCCAGTACTCCTCTTAGGGACACTTCTAGCAATCAGCCCCAGCATTTT.

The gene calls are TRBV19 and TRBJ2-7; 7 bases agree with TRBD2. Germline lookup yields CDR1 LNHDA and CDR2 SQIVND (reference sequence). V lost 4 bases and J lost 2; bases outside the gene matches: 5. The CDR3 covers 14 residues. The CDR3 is CASSSGRVTYEQYF. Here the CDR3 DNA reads TGTGCCAGTAGTAGCGGGAGAGTAACCTACGAGCAGTACTTC.

The CDR3 sequence is CASSQVRKKPRSTDTQYF. The CDR3 region has the DNA TGTGCCAGCAGCCAGGTCCGTAAAAAACCACGGAGCACAGATACGCAGTATTTT. The chain joins TRBV7-2 to TRBJ2-3, with D unclear. Germline V gene lookup returns CDR1 SGHTA and CDR2 FQGNSA. Trimming stripped 5 bases from V and 0 bases from J, with 21 bases between. The CDR3 has 18 amino acids.

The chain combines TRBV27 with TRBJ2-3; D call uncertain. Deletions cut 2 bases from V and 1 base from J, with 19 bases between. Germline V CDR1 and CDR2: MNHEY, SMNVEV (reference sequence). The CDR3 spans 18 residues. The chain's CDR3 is CASSLAPLGPQGTDTQYF. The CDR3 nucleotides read TGTGCCAGCAGTTTAGCCCCATTAGGACCTCAGGGCACAGATACGCAGTATTTT.